These 3 T cell receptor beta chains originate from one sample sequenced in a study of cytomegalovirus exposure and HLA in healthy donors. The PCR had 60 Vbeta and 13 Jbeta primers. TCRdb's table, derived via immunoSEQ multiplex PCR, lists solely in-frame clones and lacks some. The listing contains about 20,000 clones. Sequencing was performed on PBMCs. The source of these receptors is a man in his sixties in good health and CMV-seropositive.

V usage is TRBV14 and J usage is TRBJ2-1; 7 bases are a match to TRBD2. There are 17 residues in the CDR3. The germline CDR1 and CDR2 sequences are SGHDN and FVKESK. Trimming cost V 7 bases and J 6 bases; bases outside gene matches: 18. The CDR3 DNA is TGTGCCAGCAAAGACTCCGCGGGAGCGCGATCCCTCAATGAGCAGTTCTTC. Amino acid sequence: CASKDSAGARSLNEQFF.

The chain carries TRBV4-1 and TRBJ2-1, with D maybe TRBD1 (6 bases). The CDR3 is 14 amino acids. Germline V gene sequence: CDR1 MGHRA, CDR2 YSYEKL. The V end was cut by 6 bases, the J end by 4 bases, with 13 bases between. In DNA form, the CDR3 reads TGCGCCAGCAGTAGAGGGGGTGCGTACAATGAGCAGTTCTTC. This encodes CASSRGGAYNEQFF.

The chain uses TRBV18 and TRBJ1-1; 7 bases line up with TRBD1. With V trimmed by 5 bases and J by 4 bases, 4 bases remained unmatched. Per germline, CDR1 KGHSH and CDR2 LQKENI. The CDR3 covers 13 residues. The CDR3 protein is CASSKTGPTEAFF. The CDR3 coding sequence is TGTGCCAGCTCAAAGACAGGGCCCACTGAAGCTTTCTTT. Full variable domain (remainder filled in from reference TRBV18 and TRBJ1-1): NAGVMQNPRHLVRRRGQEARLRCSPMKGHSHVYWYRQLPEEGLKFMVYLQKENIIDESGMPKERFSAEFPKEGPSILRIQQVVRGDSAAYFCASSKTGPTEAFFGQGTRLTVV.